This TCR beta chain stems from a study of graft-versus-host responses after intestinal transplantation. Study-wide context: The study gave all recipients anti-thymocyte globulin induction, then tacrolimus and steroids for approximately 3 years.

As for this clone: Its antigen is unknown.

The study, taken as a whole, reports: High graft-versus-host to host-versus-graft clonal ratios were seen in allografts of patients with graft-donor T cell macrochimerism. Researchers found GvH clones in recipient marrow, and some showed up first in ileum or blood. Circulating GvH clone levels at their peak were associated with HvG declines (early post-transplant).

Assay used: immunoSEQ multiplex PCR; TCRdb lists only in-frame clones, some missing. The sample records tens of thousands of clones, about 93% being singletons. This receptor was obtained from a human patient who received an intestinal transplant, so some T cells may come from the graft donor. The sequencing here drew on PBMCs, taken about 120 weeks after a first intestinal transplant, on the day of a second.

CDR3 bases: TGTGCCAGCTCGCTCCGGACAGGCCACACCGGGGAGCTGTTTTTT. This gives the protein CASSLRTGHTGELFF. V is TRBV18 and J is TRBJ2-2; TRBD1 aligns across 7 bases. V was pared by 6 bases and J by 3 bases, with 7 bases of the junction left unmatched. Per germline, CDR1 KGHSH and CDR2 LQKENI. This CDR3 is built from 15 residues.